This T cell receptor beta chain stems from a study of T cell repertoires in cytomegalovirus infection. Study context: Based on public TCR beta signatures, there were indications of CMV infection and of a matching HLA type.

Study-level findings and limits: Public TCR beta family frequency separated CMV-and-HLA carriers, including in an independent cohort. Ex vivo, HLA-C-restricted CMV-specific TCR beta clonotypes prevailed over the rest of the response.

In regard to this clonotype: Its antigen is not known.

V shed 5 bases, J shed 3 bases, and the junction held 5 bases outside the gene matches. The CDR3 is 14 amino acids. The germline V gene has CDR1 SEHNR and CDR2 FQNEAQ (reference sequence). A single record per CDR3 protein comes from TCRdb applying MiXCR to the reads. The table lists approximately 50,000 distinct CDR3 sequences, 15% to 20% of them singletons. The chain uses TRBV7-9 and TRBJ2-3; 7 bases are shared with TRBD1. The clonotype originates from a human donor in good health (CMV status not recorded). Some clones in this sample may be carry-over from other donors' samples. The input for sequencing was CD8+ T cells from cultured PBMCs, taken from culture after CMV antigen stimulation. CDR3 loop: CASSRTGVTDTQYF. The DNA for the CDR3 is TGTGCCAGCAGCCGTACAGGGGTAACAGATACGCAGTATTTT.